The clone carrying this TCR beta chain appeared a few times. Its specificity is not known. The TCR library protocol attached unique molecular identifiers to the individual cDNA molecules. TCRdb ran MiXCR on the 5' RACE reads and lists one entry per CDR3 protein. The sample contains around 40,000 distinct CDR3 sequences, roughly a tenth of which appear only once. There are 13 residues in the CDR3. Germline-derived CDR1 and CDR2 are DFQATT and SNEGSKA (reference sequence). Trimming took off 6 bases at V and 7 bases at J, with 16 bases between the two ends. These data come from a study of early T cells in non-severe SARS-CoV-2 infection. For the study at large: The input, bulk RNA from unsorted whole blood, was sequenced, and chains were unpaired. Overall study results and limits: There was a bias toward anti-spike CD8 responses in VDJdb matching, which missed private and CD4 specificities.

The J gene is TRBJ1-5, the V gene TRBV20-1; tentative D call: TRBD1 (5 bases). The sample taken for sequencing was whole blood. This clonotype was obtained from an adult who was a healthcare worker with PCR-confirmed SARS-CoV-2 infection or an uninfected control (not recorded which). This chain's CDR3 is CSAPSRGWQPQHF. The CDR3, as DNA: TGCAGTGCCCCCTCTCGGGGGTGGCAGCCCCAGCATTTT.